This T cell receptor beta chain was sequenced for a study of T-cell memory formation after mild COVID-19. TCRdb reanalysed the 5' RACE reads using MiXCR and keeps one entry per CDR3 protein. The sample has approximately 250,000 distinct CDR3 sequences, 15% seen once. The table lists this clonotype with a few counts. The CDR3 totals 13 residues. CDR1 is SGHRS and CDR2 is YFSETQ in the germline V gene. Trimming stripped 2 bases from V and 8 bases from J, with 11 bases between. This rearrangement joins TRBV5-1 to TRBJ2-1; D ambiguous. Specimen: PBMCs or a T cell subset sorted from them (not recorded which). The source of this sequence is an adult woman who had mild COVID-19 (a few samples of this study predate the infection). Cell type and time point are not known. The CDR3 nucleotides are TGCGCCAGCAGCTTTAGTAATCGAGATGAGCAGTTCTTC. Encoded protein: CASSFSNRDEQFF. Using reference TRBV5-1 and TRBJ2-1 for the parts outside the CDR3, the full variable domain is KAGVTQTPRYLIKTRGQQVTLSCSPISGHRSVSWYQQTPGQGLQFLFEYFSETQRNKGNFPGRFSGRQFSNSRSEMNVSTLELGDSALYLCASSFSNRDEQFFGPGTRLTVL.